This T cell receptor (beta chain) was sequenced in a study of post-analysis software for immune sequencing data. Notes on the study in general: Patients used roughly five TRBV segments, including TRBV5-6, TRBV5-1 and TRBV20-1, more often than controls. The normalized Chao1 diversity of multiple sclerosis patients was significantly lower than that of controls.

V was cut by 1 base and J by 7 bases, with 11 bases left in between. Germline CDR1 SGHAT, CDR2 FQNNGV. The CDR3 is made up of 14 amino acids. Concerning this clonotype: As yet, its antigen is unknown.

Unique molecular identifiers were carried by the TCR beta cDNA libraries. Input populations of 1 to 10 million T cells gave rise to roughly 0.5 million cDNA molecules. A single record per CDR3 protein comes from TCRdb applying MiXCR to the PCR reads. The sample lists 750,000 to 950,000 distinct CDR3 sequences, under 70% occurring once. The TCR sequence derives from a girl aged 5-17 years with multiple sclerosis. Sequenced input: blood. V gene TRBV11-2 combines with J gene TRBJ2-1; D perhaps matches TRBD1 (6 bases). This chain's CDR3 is CASSLGLQGNEQFF. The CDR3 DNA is TGTGCCAGCAGCTTAGGTCTACAGGGAAATGAGCAGTTCTTC.